The present T cell receptor (beta chain) was sequenced within a study of blood T cells in healthy people across ages. It was with a sample-barcoded 5' primer and a J-beta primer mix that a second PCR of roughly 7 to 12 cycles was run. TCRdb re-derived calls from the 5' RACE reads in MiXCR, one entry per CDR3 protein. The data show 550,000 to 750,000 distinct CDR3 sequences, with under 25% seen just once and more than 3% held by the top ten. Trimming removed 0 bases at V and 4 bases at J, with 13 bases between. The CDR3 consists of 15 residues. Looked up from germline, CDR1 is SGHTS and CDR2 is YDEGEE. The study, taken as a whole, reports: Donor CMV status was unknown, possibly confounding expanded clonotype changes. With unsorted PBMCs, a conclusive comparison of naive versus antigen-experienced cells was not possible. Relative to aged donors, long-lived donors carried more naive CD4+ cells and displayed higher diversity.

As concerns this clonotype: Its antigen is not known.

The V gene is TRBV5-8, the J gene TRBJ1-2; tentative D call: TRBD1 (5 bases). This clonotype was sampled from a man in his 70s in good health. Source material: blood. CDR3 DNA: TGTGCCAGCAGCTTGGAATCAGGCAGGGCCTATGGCTACACCTTC. It codes for CASSLESGRAYGYTF.